This is a list of T cell receptor beta chains from one sample in a study of cytomegalovirus exposure and HLA in healthy donors. The repertoire was sequenced with immunoSEQ multiplex PCR; TCRdb's copy has only in-frame clones and lacks some. Of 150,000 or so clones in the sample, approximately 84% were seen once. The sequencing sample was made of PBMCs. The receptors were gathered from a man aged 45-65 years in good health and CMV-seropositive. Each CDR3 is given without its conserved first and last residue.

V gene: TRBV15; J gene: TRBJ2-5; CDR3 protein: ATSRDRGETQY
V gene: TRBV7-6; J gene: TRBJ1-6; CDR3 protein: ASSLDSPYNSPLH
V gene: TRBV7-8; J gene: TRBJ2-7; CDR3 protein: ASSHGGTGTLSSYEQY
V gene: TRBV6-6; J gene: TRBJ1-2; CDR3 protein: ATRMGALANYGYT
V gene: TRBV7-2; J gene: TRBJ2-7; CDR3 protein: ASSRQGAMYEQY
V gene: TRBV4-1; J gene: TRBJ2-4; CDR3 protein: ASSQGYRGQNIQY
V gene: TRBV5-4; J gene: TRBJ1-2; CDR3 protein: ASRYGTDYGYT
V gene: TRBV7-9; J gene: TRBJ1-2; CDR3 protein: ASSLQGQNYGYT
V gene: TRBV7-2; J gene: TRBJ2-7; CDR3 protein: ASSPGLSYEQY
V gene: TRBV30; J gene: TRBJ2-7; CDR3 protein: AWSVRGPYEQY
V gene: TRBV7-9; J gene: TRBJ1-6; CDR3 protein: ASSSSGVTNSPLH
V gene: TRBV9; J gene: TRBJ2-5; CDR3 protein: ASSVVAGEGETQY
V gene: TRBV19; J gene: TRBJ2-2; CDR3 protein: ASRGSGRVTGELF
V gene: TRBV28; J gene: TRBJ2-6; CDR3 protein: ASRNRLASGANVLT
V gene: TRBV29-1; J gene: TRBJ2-2; CDR3 protein: SAGFDGELF
V gene: TRBV28; J gene: TRBJ2-4; CDR3 protein: ASSLQTGSQY
V gene: TRBV28; J gene: TRBJ2-6; CDR3 protein: ASAQFSGANVLT
V gene: TRBV7-6; J gene: TRBJ1-1; CDR3 protein: ASSADQAPNTEAF
V gene: TRBV5-5; J gene: TRBJ2-1; CDR3 protein: ASSLSGYNEQF
V gene: TRBV7-2; J gene: TRBJ2-1; CDR3 protein: ASSNRQSSSYNEQF
V gene: TRBV11-2; J gene: TRBJ1-4; CDR3 protein: ASRPQGDEKLF
V gene: TRBV4-1; J gene: TRBJ2-3; CDR3 protein: ASSQDPGLSTDTQY
V gene: TRBV29-1; J gene: TRBJ2-3; CDR3 protein: SVDRGVDTQY
V gene: TRBV5-1; J gene: TRBJ2-1; CDR3 protein: ASSLVQVSYNEQF
V gene: TRBV11-2; J gene: TRBJ2-1; CDR3 protein: ASSLVPGLAGGVDEQF
V gene: TRBV28; J gene: TRBJ2-3; CDR3 protein: ARPWGTRGDTQY
V gene: TRBV6-6; J gene: TRBJ1-6; CDR3 protein: ASSPRGSSPLH
V gene: TRBV28; J gene: TRBJ1-2; CDR3 protein: ASSFSSSRNGYT
V gene: TRBV5-1; J gene: TRBJ1-2; CDR3 protein: ASGGIYGYT
V gene: TRBV7-9; J gene: TRBJ2-5; CDR3 protein: ASSLTQGYQETQY
V gene: TRBV5-1; J gene: TRBJ2-7; CDR3 protein: ASSLGAGYAYEQY
V gene: TRBV5-6; J gene: -; CDR3 protein: ASSLQGTPPSYEQY
V gene: TRBV18; J gene: TRBJ2-7; CDR3 protein: ASSPTQGENEQY
V gene: TRBV18; J gene: TRBJ1-2; CDR3 protein: ASSPPAGPNYGYT
V gene: TRBV10-3; J gene: TRBJ2-3; CDR3 protein: AIMVAGATTQY
V gene: TRBV16; J gene: TRBJ2-7; CDR3 protein: ASSFQTGTGFRQY
V gene: TRBV19; J gene: TRBJ2-2; CDR3 protein: ASSKDWAGELF
V gene: TRBV5-1; J gene: TRBJ1-1; CDR3 protein: ASSLSMNTEAF
V gene: TRBV28; J gene: TRBJ1-5; CDR3 protein: ASSLRGANQPQH
V gene: TRBV4-1; J gene: TRBJ2-6; CDR3 protein: ASSQDPRAGANVLT
V gene: TRBV2; J gene: TRBJ1-1; CDR3 protein: ASMGQGNTEAF
V gene: TRBV18; J gene: TRBJ1-1; CDR3 protein: ASSPLSTEAF
V gene: TRBV7-2; J gene: TRBJ1-2; CDR3 protein: ASSPRTEYGYT
V gene: TRBV5-1; J gene: TRBJ2-1; CDR3 protein: ASFISGGYNEQF
V gene: TRBV29-1; J gene: TRBJ1-1; CDR3 protein: SVSVQGAITEAF
V gene: TRBV9; J gene: TRBJ1-4; CDR3 protein: ASSVSATGNEKLF
V gene: TRBV7-9; J gene: TRBJ2-7; CDR3 protein: ASSLTSGTGPSYEQY
V gene: TRBV4-1; J gene: TRBJ1-2; CDR3 protein: ASSHPFGEKFST
V gene: TRBV5-1; J gene: TRBJ2-5; CDR3 protein: ASSAGQQETQY
V gene: TRBV18; J gene: TRBJ2-2; CDR3 protein: ASSPSTTGELF
V gene: TRBV2; J gene: TRBJ2-1; CDR3 protein: ASSEALAGEEF
V gene: TRBV6-5; J gene: TRBJ2-7; CDR3 protein: ASRTSGNSAYEQY
V gene: TRBV6-5; J gene: TRBJ2-7; CDR3 protein: ASSLTGTSYEQY
V gene: TRBV7-2; J gene: TRBJ2-5; CDR3 protein: ASSAEPRGRETQY